These 9 T cell receptor beta chains were all obtained from the same sample, sequenced in a study of T-cell memory formation after mild COVID-19. TCRdb re-called the 5' RACE reads through MiXCR, storing one row per CDR3 protein. Among around 300,000 distinct CDR3 sequences listed, approximately 19% were seen once. Sequencing used PBMCs or a T cell subset sorted from them (not recorded which). The receptors were gathered from a man between 18 and 29 years old who had mild COVID-19 (a few samples of this study predate the infection). Cell type and time point are not known.

The CDR3 sequence: CSARDFKKSRNYGYTF. DNA of the CDR3: TGCAGTGCTAGAGATTTTAAGAAATCCCGCAACTATGGCTACACCTTC. J is TRBJ1-2 and V is TRBV20-1; no firm D call. V lost 0 bases to trimming and J lost 2 bases, with 16 bases between them. Germline assignment: CDR1 DFQATT and CDR2 SNEGSKA (reference sequence). This CDR3 comprises 16 residues.

The V gene is TRBV29-1, the J gene TRBJ1-3, with no clear D. Per germline, CDR1 SQVTM and CDR2 ANQGSEA. The CDR3 totals 11 residues. V lost 4 bases to trimming and J lost 4 bases, with 5 bases between them. The CDR3 DNA follows: TGCAGCGTTGCTTACGGAAACACCATATATTTT. As protein: CSVAYGNTIYF.

This clonotype was seen ten or more times. The chain carries TRBV6-1 and TRBJ2-3; 13 bases line up with TRBD2. This CDR3 has 14 residues. Germline lookup yields CDR1 MNHNS and CDR2 SASEGT. The trim removed 5 bases at V and 4 bases at J, leaving 0 bases unmatched. CDR3 bases: TGTGCCAGCAGTACTAGCGGGGGGGCAGATACGCAGTATTTT. It encodes CASSTSGGADTQYF.

This clonotype was observed a few times. The V gene is TRBV7-8, the J gene TRBJ2-5; the match to TRBD2 covers 15 bases. The CDR3 extends over 15 amino acids. The germline V gene encodes CDR1 SGHVS and CDR2 FQNEAQ. The trim removed 6 bases at V and 2 bases at J, leaving 1 base unmatched. The chain's CDR3 is CASRGTSGGQETQYF. In DNA, the CDR3 is TGTGCCAGCAGGGGGACTAGCGGGGGGCAAGAGACCCAGTACTTC.

The rearrangement links TRBV28 to TRBJ1-1; 7 bases match TRBD1. CDR1 is MDHEN and CDR2 is SYDVKM in the germline V gene. The CDR3 is made up of 16 amino acids. V trimming: 6 bases; J trimming: 5 bases; junction bases outside the gene matches: 15. CDR3 residues: CASRFSGTVRGTEAFF. The DNA for the CDR3 is TGTGCCAGCAGGTTCAGCGGGACAGTCCGGGGAACTGAAGCTTTCTTT.

This clonotype has more than one count but fewer than ten. The chain employs TRBV2 and TRBJ2-3; D remains unclear. Between the trimmed V and J ends, which lost 8 bases and 4 bases, there was a span of 10 bases. The CDR3 runs to 12 residues. The V gene's germline CDR1 is SNHLY and CDR2 FYNNEI. For the CDR3, the DNA is TGTGCCAGCGTGGACGGGTCAGATACGCAGTATTTT. It specifies CASVDGSDTQYF.

The CDR3 sequence is CASSPMVAGHDEQYF. CDR3 sequence (DNA): TGTGCCAGCTCACCGATGGTGGCAGGACACGACGAGCAGTACTTC. The V call is TRBV18, the J call TRBJ2-7; possible D gene TRBD1, 5 bases. Germline assignment: CDR1 KGHSH and CDR2 LQKENI. V gave up 3 bases and J gave up 5 bases, with 17 bases separating them. This CDR3 region has 15 residues.

The chain has TRBV10-1 and TRBJ2-5; D gene unclear. V lost 8 bases, J lost 3 bases, and 22 bases lay in between. CDR3 length: 16 amino acids. Germline CDR1 and CDR2: WNHNN and SYGVQD (reference sequence). CDR3 bases: TGCGCCAGCCGTGTTGTTCGGCCCTACCTTGAAGAGACCCAGTACTTC. It codes for CASRVVRPYLEETQYF.

This clonotype occurred many times. The chain has TRBV20-1 and TRBJ2-3; D possibly matches TRBD1 or TRBD2 (5 bases each). Germline V lookup: CDR1 DFQATT, CDR2 SNEGSKA (reference sequence). V was pared by 5 bases and J by 0 bases, with 12 bases between. The CDR3 runs 14 residues. CDR3 in DNA: TGCAGTGCTCCTAACCGGGACAGCACAGATACGCAGTATTTT. It translates to CSAPNRDSTDTQYF.